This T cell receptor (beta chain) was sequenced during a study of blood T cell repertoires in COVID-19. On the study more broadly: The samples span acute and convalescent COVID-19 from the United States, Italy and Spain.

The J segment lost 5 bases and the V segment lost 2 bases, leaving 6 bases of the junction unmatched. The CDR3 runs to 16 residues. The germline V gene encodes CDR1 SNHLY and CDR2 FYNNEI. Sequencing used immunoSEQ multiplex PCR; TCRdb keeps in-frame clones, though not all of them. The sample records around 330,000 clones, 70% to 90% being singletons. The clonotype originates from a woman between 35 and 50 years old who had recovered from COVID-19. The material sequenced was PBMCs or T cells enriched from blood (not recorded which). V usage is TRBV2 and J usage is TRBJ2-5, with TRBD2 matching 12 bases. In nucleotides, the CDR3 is TGTGCCAGCAGTGAACAACTAGCGGGGGGTCGGGAGACCCAGTACTTC. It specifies CASSEQLAGGRETQYF.